The 7 T cell receptor beta chains in this list originate from one sample, sequenced in a study of T cells expressing NK-cell markers. With the 5' RACE reads reprocessed, TCRdb shows one record per CDR3 protein and no DNA. The sample has hundreds of thousands of distinct CDR3 sequences. Sequencing input: blood T cells: a sorted CD56 or NKG2C T cell subset, CD4+ or CD8+ T cells, or bulk PBMC T cells (not recorded which). All receptors come from a man aged 18-70 years in good health.

CDR3: CASSQALRLAGQDEQFF. This chain uses TRBV4-2 with TRBJ2-1; TCRdb proposes TRBD2, but this gene call is untestable without DNA. From germline, CDR1 is LGHNA and CDR2 YNFKEQ. The CDR3 totals 17 residues.

The chain uses TRBV10-3 and TRBJ1-5. The CDR3 has 14 residues. CDR1 and CDR2 (germline): ENHRY, SYGVKD. CDR3 loop: CATKGEYSNQPQHF.

The V call is TRBV7-2, the J call TRBJ2-1; the TRBD2 assignment by TCRdb is unverifiable without DNA. The germline CDR1 and CDR2 sequences are SGHTA and FQGNSA. This CDR3 has 16 amino acids. The CDR3 sequence is CASSPPEGRKHNEQFF.

The rearrangement links TRBV5-1 to TRBJ2-1; TCRdb picks TRBD1, but there is no DNA to check that call. Germline V gene data show CDR1 as SGHRS and CDR2 as YFSETQ. The length of the CDR3 is 14 residues. CDR3 residues: CASLGQGAHGEQFF.

The chain is built from TRBV18 and TRBJ2-1; as DNA is missing, the TRBD1 call by TCRdb cannot be tested. This CDR3 has 16 amino acids. Germline-derived CDR1 and CDR2 are KGHSH and LQKENI. CDR3 amino acids: CASSPPDRVRGDEQFF.

The chain uses TRBV12-3 or TRBV12-4 and TRBJ1-3; with no DNA, the TCRdb D assignment of TRBD1 cannot be verified. This CDR3 spans 17 amino acids. CDR3 region: CASSRQGSSSSGNTIYF.

The chain is built from TRBV9 and TRBJ2-2; TCRdb indicates TRBD2, and absent DNA this call remains unverified. CDR1 is SGDLS and CDR2 is YYNGEE in the germline V gene. The CDR3 has 16 amino acids. Here the CDR3 reads CASSALAGAFTGELFF.